The clone carrying this T cell receptor (beta chain) was counted ten times or more. Antigen unknown. Prior to thyroid surgery, none of the patients had received any treatment. These data belong to a study of metastatic and nonmetastatic thyroid tumors. The overall study: Thyroid patients, malignant and benign, had repertoires compared across blood and tumor or nodule tissue.

In the original analysis: The authors used CDR3 differences across clinicopathological groups to build a distant-metastasis classifier for papillary thyroid cancer. TCRdb reassembled clones from the PCR reads with MiXCR. The V and J calls shown here were made by TCRdb, not taken from the authors' results. The sample lists tens of thousands of clones, 25% occurring once. The CDR3 extends over 13 amino acids. Per germline, CDR1 SGHTA and CDR2 FQGNSA. Deletions cut 2 bases from V and 6 bases from J, with 10 bases between. Points from the study as a whole: Reportedly, malignant thyroid tumors had significantly higher TCR beta diversity than benign nodules, in blood and tumor.

The receptor was derived from a female donor with papillary thyroid cancer or a benign thyroid nodule (not recorded which). Some clones in this sample may be carry-over from other donors' samples. The chain employs TRBV7-2 and TRBJ1-1, with a tentative D call TRBD1 (5 bases). Sequencing used blood. CDR3 bases: TGTGCCAGCAGCTTAAGGGGTGAGGCTGAAGCTTTCTTT. This codes for CASSLRGEAEAFF.